This entry lists 16 T cell receptor beta chains sequenced from one sample in a study of T cell responses to AZD1222 COVID-19 vaccine. Assay: immunoSEQ multiplex PCR; the TCRdb copy retains only in-frame clones and omits some. This table holds roughly 55,000 clones, nearly 90% found once. The material sequenced was peripheral blood, taken on day 0 of AZD1222 vaccination. These receptors originate from an adult in good health.

This clone has more than one count but fewer than ten. This chain connects TRBV19 to TRBJ1-5; no clear D gene. There are 13 residues in the CDR3. The V end was cut by 8 bases, the J end by 0 bases, with 8 bases between. CDR1 LNHDA and CDR2 SQIVND come from the germline V gene (reference sequence). The CDR3: CASSPYSNQPQHF. For the CDR3, the DNA is TGTGCCAGTTCCCCTTATAGCAATCAGCCCCAGCATTTT.

This rearrangement joins TRBV7-9 to TRBJ2-2, with TRBD1 as a possible D gene (6 bases). V was cut by 3 bases and J by 0 bases, with 11 bases left in between. Germline assignment: CDR1 SEHNR and CDR2 FQNEAQ (reference sequence). The CDR3 is 16 residues long. This CDR3 is CASSLGTLSNTGELFF. DNA for the CDR3: TGTGCCAGCAGCTTGGGGACACTATCGAACACCGGGGAGCTGTTTTTT.

The chain recombines TRBV11-2 with TRBJ1-3; a weak D match, TRBD1 (5 bases). Germline V gene sequence: CDR1 SGHAT, CDR2 FQNNGV. CDR3 length: 14 amino acids. V gave up 5 bases and J gave up 0 bases, with 8 bases separating them. The CDR3 coding sequence is TGTGCCAGCAGCCAGGGTTACTCTGGAAACACCATATATTTT. It yields the protein CASSQGYSGNTIYF.

The V and J genes are TRBV5-5 and TRBJ1-2; no reliable D call. This CDR3 is 12 amino acids long. Germline CDR1 SGHKS, CDR2 YYEKEE (reference sequence). V shed 4 bases and J shed 8 bases, with 12 bases lying between them. CDR3 sequence: CASSLGPSGYTF. Written as DNA, the CDR3 is TGTGCCAGCAGCCTCGGGCCAAGCGGCTACACCTTC.

The chain combines TRBV24-1 with TRBJ2-1; unclear D gene. Germline V gene sequence: CDR1 KGHDR, CDR2 SFDVKD. Trimming stripped 10 bases from V and 3 bases from J, with 12 bases between. There are 13 residues in the CDR3. This CDR3 is CATAAPGYNEQFF. The CDR3 DNA reads TGTGCCACGGCGGCCCCCGGCTACAATGAGCAGTTCTTC.

The rearrangement joins TRBV4-1 to TRBJ2-7; 9 bases are a match to TRBD1. Germline assignment: CDR1 MGHRA and CDR2 YSYEKL. The CDR3 loop spans 15 amino acids. V lost 2 bases to trimming and J lost 3 bases; unmatched junction nucleotides: 5. The CDR3 region is CASSQLWTGDYEQYF. Written as DNA, the CDR3 is TGCGCCAGCAGCCAACTGTGGACAGGGGACTACGAGCAGTACTTC.

A word on this clone: An end of the junction does not agree with germline; a read error may underlie this. V and J are TRBV2 and TRBJ1-5; a weak D match, TRBD1 (5 bases). The length of the CDR3 is 14 residues. CDR1 is SNHLY, CDR2 FYNNEI, per germline. In DNA form, the CDR3 reads TGTGCCAGCAGTGAAGCCCGTTCCGGGACTCCCAGAAACTTT. This translates into CASSEARSGTPRNF. The complete variable domain, with remaining parts taken from reference TRBV2 and TRBJ1-5, reads EPEVTQTPSHQVTQMGQEVILRCVPISNHLYFYWYRQILGQKVEFLVSFYNNEISEKSEIFDDQFSVERPDGSNFTLKIRSTKLEDSAMYFCASSEARSGTPRNFGDGTRLSIL.

V and J are TRBV3-1 (or the pseudogene TRBV3-2) and TRBJ2-2; a weak D match, TRBD1 (6 bases). CDR3 size: 18 residues. Per the germline V gene, CDR1 is LGHDT and CDR2 is YNNKEL (reference sequence). The V gene lost 2 bases and the J gene lost 5 bases, with 21 bases spanning the gap. CDR3 sequence: CASSQFMGASGWTGELFF. The CDR3 region has the DNA TGTGCCAGCAGCCAATTTATGGGGGCAAGCGGTTGGACCGGGGAGCTGTTTTTT.

This clone was seen once. This sequence joins TRBV10-3 and TRBJ2-7; D remains unclear. The germline CDR1 and CDR2 sequences are ENHRY and SYGVKD. The CDR3 is made up of 12 amino acids. The V end was cut by 5 bases, the J end by 2 bases, with 7 bases between. CDR3 region: CAISSQAYEQYF. The DNA for the CDR3 is TGTGCCATCAGTTCCCAAGCCTACGAGCAGTACTTC.

The V gene is TRBV7-9, the J gene TRBJ1-2; TRBD1 matches at 8 bases. Per germline, CDR1 SEHNR and CDR2 FQNEAQ (reference sequence). The CDR3 spans 16 residues. V shed 5 bases, J shed 1 base, and the junction held 9 bases outside the gene matches. CDR3 nucleotides: TGTGCCAGCAGCCCCACCACAGGGGGAGTTAACTATGGCTACACCTTC. Translating gives CASSPTTGGVNYGYTF.

The genes are TRBV7-9 and TRBJ2-1; the match to TRBD2 covers 9 bases. The CDR3 spans 14 residues. Germline V gives CDR1 SEHNR, CDR2 FQNEAQ (reference sequence). Trimming took 11 bases from V and 1 from J; bases not matched to a gene: 6. The CDR3 bases are TGTGCCTTTAGCGGGGGAGGATCCTACAATGAGCAGTTCTTC. Protein: CAFSGGGSYNEQFF. Filled out from reference TRBV7-9 and TRBJ2-1, the complete variable domain reads DTGVSQNPRHKITKRGQNVTFRCDPISEHNRLYWYRQTLGQGPEFLTYFQNEAQLEKSRLLSDRFSAERPKGSFSTLEIQRTEQGDSAMYLCAFSGGGSYNEQFFGPGTRLTVL.

The gene calls are TRBV14 and TRBJ1-2; D may be TRBD1 (6 bases). CDR3 length equals 14 residues. The V gene lost 3 bases and the J gene lost 6 bases, with 14 bases spanning the gap. Looked up from germline, CDR1 is SGHDN and CDR2 is FVKESK. The CDR3 nucleotides read TGTGCCAGCAGCCAGCACAACAGGGTAGATGGCTACACCTTC. This encodes CASSQHNRVDGYTF.

The rearrangement uses TRBV18 and TRBJ2-2; D remains unclear. The CDR3 length is 15 residues. The ends were cut back, 3 bases at V and 1 base at J, with 9 bases in the middle. The germline gives CDR1 KGHSH, CDR2 LQKENI. The CDR3 loop reads CASSPSQLNTGELFF. The CDR3 region has the DNA TGTGCCAGCTCACCGTCACAGTTGAACACCGGGGAGCTGTTTTTT.

There are a few counts of this clone. This chain links TRBV28 with TRBJ1-2; unclear D gene. This CDR3 spans 11 amino acids. Per the germline V gene, CDR1 is MDHEN and CDR2 is SYDVKM. V dropped 5 bases and J dropped 4 bases, with 5 bases sitting between them. In DNA, the CDR3 is TGTGCCAGCAGTCGACCCTATGGCTACACCTTC. This translates into CASSRPYGYTF.

The V call is TRBV7-2, the J call TRBJ2-7; TRBD1 agrees at 10 bases. Unmatched junction bases numbered 9, after V lost 5 bases and J lost 2 bases. The CDR3 has 16 amino acids. Germline lookup yields CDR1 SGHTA and CDR2 FQGNSA. CDR3 in amino acids: CASSPGTGVRTYEQYF. The CDR3 DNA is TGTGCCAGCAGCCCCGGGACAGGGGTTAGAACCTACGAGCAGTACTTC. The full variable domain, rest sourced from reference TRBV7-2 and TRBJ2-7, is GAGVSQSPSNKVTEKGKDVELRCDPISGHTALYWYRQSLGQGLEFLIYFQGNSAPDKSGLPSDRFSAERTGGSVSTLTIQRTQQEDSAVYLCASSPGTGVRTYEQYFGPGTRLTVT.

The CDR3 sequence: CASSYNRENQPQHF. The CDR3 bases are TGTGCCAGCAGTTACAACAGGGAGAATCAGCCCCAGCATTTT. The chain has TRBV6-5 and TRBJ1-5; TRBD1 might be the D (6 bases). Trimming removed 2 bases from V and 4 bases from J, with 9 bases in between. CDR3 length: 14 amino acids. The germline gives CDR1 MNHEY, CDR2 SVGAGI.